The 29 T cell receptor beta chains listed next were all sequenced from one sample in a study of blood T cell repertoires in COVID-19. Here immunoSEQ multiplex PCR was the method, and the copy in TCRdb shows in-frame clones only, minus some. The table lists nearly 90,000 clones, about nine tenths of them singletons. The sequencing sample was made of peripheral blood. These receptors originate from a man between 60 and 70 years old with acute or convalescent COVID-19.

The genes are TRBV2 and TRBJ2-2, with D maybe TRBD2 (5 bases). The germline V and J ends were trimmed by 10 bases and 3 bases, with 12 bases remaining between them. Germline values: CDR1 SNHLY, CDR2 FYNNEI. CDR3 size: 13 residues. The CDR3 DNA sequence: TGTGCCACCCGACTAACCTACACCGGGGAGCTGTTTTTT. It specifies CATRLTYTGELFF. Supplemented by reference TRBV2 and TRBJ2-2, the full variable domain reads EPEVTQTPSHQVTQMGQEVILRCVPISNHLYFYWYRQILGQKVEFLVSFYNNEISEKSEIFDDQFSVERPDGSNFTLKIRSTKLEDSAMYFCATRLTYTGELFFGEGSRLTVL.

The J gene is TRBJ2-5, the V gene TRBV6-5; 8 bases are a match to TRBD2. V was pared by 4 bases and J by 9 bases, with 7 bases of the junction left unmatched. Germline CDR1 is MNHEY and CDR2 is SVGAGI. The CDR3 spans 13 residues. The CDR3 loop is CASSSPGLGAQYF. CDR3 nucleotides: TGTGCCAGCAGTTCACCGGGACTAGGGGCCCAGTACTTC.

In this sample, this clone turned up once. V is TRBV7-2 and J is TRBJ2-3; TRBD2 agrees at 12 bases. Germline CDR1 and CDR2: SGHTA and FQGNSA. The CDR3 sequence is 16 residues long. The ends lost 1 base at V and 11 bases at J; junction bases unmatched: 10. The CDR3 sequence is CASSLEGTSGPRRQYF. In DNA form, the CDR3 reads TGTGCCAGCAGCTTAGAAGGGACTAGCGGGCCCCGACGGCAGTATTTT.

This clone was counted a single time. Here the CDR3 DNA reads TGTGCCACCAGTGACCGAAGGACAGGTTTTTACGAGCAGTACTTC. This sequence encodes CATSDRRTGFYEQYF. The chain employs TRBV24-1 and TRBJ2-7, with TRBD1 matching over 7 bases. CDR1 KGHDR and CDR2 SFDVKD come from the germline V gene. V lost 4 bases, J lost 4 bases, and 9 bases stayed unmatched. This CDR3 is 15 amino acids long.

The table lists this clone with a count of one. The CDR3 sequence: CSASGGGAGGTDTQYF. The DNA for the CDR3 is TGCAGTGCTAGTGGCGGAGGGGCGGGGGGCACAGATACGCAGTATTTT. The V and J genes are TRBV20-1 and TRBJ2-3; 7 nucleotides align to TRBD2. With V trimmed by 3 bases and J by 1 base, 10 bases remained unmatched. The germline CDR1 and CDR2 sequences are DFQATT and SNEGSKA (reference sequence). This CDR3 spans 16 amino acids.

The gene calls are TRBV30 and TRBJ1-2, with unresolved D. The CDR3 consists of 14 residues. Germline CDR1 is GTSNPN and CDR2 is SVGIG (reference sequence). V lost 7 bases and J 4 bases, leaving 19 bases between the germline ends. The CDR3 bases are TGTGCCTCCCACCGTGGGGAGCAACTCTATGGCTACACCTTC. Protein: CASHRGEQLYGYTF.

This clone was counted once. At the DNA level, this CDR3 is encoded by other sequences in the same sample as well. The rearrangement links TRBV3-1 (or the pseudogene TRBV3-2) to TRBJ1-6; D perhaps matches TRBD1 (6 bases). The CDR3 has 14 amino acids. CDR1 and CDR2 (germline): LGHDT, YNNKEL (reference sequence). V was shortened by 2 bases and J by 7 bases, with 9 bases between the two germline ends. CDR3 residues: CASSQTGINSPLHF. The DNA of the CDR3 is TGTGCCAGCAGCCAAACAGGGATCAATTCACCCCTCCACTTT.

CDR3 residues: CAISRQGYGYTF. The CDR3, as DNA: TGTGCCATTTCTAGACAGGGGTATGGCTACACCTTC. This chain connects TRBV6-5 to TRBJ1-2, with 8 bases fitting TRBD1. This CDR3 is 12 amino acids long. Trimming at V came to 10 bases and at J to 5 bases, leaving 6 bases not matched to a gene. Germline V CDR1 and CDR2: MNHEY, SVGAGI.

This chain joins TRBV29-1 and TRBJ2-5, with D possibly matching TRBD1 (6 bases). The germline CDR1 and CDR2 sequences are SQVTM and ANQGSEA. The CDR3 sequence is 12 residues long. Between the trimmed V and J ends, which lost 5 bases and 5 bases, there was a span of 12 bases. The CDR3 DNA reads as TGCAGCGTTTCCTTAGGGGGTGAGACCCAGTACTTC. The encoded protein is CSVSLGGETQYF. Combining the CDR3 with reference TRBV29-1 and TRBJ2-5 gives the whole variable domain SAVISQKPSRDICQRGTSLTIQCQVDSQVTMMFWYRQQPGQSLTLIATANQGSEATYESGFVIDKFPISRPNLTFSTLTVSNMSPEDSSIYLCSVSLGGETQYFGPGTRLLVL.

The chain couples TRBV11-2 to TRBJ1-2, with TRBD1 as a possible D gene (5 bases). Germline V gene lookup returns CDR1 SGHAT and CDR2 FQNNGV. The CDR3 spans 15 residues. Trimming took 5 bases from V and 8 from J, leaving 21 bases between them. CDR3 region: CASSPGIGGVRGYTF. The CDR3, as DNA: TGTGCCAGCAGCCCCGGTATCGGAGGGGTTCGGGGCTACACCTTC.

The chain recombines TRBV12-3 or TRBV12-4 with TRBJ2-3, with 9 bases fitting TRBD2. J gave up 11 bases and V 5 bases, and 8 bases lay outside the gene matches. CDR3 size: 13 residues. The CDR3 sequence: CASSPGVAGEQYF. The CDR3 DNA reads TGTGCCAGCAGTCCCGGAGTAGCGGGAGAGCAGTATTTT.

CDR3 in amino acids: CASSPAVHTHNEQFF. The CDR3 nucleotides are TGCGCCAGCAGCCCGGCGGTCCACACACACAATGAGCAGTTCTTC. J is TRBJ2-1 and V is TRBV5-1; D ambiguous. The germline V gene has CDR1 SGHRS and CDR2 YFSETQ. The CDR3 totals 15 residues. The V and J ends lost 4 bases and 5 bases respectively, with 16 bases between them. Using reference TRBV5-1 and TRBJ2-1 for the parts outside the CDR3, the full variable domain is KAGVTQTPRYLIKTRGQQVTLSCSPISGHRSVSWYQQTPGQGLQFLFEYFSETQRNKGNFPGRFSGRQFSNSRSEMNVSTLELGDSALYLCASSPAVHTHNEQFFGPGTRLTVL.

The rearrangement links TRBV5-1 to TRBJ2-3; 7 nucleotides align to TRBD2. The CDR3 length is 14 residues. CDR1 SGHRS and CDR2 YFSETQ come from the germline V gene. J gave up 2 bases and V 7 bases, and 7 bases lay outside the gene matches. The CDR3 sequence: CASRLAEHTDTQYF. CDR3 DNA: TGCGCCAGCCGGCTAGCGGAACACACAGATACGCAGTATTTT.

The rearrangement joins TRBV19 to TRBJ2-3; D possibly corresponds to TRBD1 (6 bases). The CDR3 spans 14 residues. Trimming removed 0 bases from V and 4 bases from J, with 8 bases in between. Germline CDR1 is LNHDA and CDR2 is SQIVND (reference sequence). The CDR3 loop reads CASSIEKGADTQYF. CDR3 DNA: TGTGCCAGTAGTATAGAAAAGGGGGCAGATACGCAGTATTTT.

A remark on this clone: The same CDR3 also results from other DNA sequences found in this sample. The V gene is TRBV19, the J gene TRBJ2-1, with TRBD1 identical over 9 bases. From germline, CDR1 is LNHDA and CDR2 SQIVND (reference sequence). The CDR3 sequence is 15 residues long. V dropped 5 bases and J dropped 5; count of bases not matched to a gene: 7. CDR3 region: CASSSTGGRNNEQFF. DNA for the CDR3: TGTGCCAGTAGTTCAACAGGGGGCCGGAACAATGAGCAGTTCTTC.

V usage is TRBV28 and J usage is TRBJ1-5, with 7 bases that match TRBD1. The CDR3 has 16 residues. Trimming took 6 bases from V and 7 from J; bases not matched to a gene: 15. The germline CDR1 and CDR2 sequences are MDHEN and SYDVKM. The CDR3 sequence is CASSSGQRDDGQPQHF. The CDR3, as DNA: TGTGCCAGCAGCTCGGGACAGAGGGACGATGGACAGCCCCAGCATTTT.

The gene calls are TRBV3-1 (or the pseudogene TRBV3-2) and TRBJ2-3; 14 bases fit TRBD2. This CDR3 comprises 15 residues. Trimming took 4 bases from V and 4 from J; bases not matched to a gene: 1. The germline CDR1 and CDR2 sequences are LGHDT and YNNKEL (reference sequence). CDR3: CASSRLAGGPDTQYF. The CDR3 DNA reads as TGTGCCAGCAGCCGACTAGCGGGAGGGCCAGATACGCAGTATTTT.

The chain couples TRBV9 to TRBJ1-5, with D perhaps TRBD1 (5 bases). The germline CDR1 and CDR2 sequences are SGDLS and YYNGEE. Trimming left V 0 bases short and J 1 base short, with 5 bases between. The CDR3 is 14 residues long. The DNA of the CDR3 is TGTGCCAGCAGCGTAGAGGGGAGCAATCAGCCCCAGCATTTT. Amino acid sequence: CASSVEGSNQPQHF.

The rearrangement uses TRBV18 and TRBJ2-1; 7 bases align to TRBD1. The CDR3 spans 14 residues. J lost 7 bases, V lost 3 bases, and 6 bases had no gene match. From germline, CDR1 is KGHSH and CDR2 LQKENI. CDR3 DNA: TGTGCCAGCTCACCCCCGACAGGGAATAATGAGCAGTTCTTC. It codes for CASSPPTGNNEQFF.

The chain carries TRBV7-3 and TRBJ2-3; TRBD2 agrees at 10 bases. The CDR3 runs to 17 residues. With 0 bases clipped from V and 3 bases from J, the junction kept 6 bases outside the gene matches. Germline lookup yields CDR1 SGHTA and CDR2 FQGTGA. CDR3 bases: TGTGCCAGCAGCTTAACAGCGGGGGGGCCTGGTACAGATACGCAGTATTTT. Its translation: CASSLTAGGPGTDTQYF.

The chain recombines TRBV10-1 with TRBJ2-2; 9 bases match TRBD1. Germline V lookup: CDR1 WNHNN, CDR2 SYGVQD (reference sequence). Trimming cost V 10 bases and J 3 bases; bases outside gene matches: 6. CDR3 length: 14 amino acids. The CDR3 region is CATRTGVDTGELFF. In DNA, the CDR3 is TGCGCCACCAGGACAGGGGTCGACACCGGGGAGCTGTTTTTT.

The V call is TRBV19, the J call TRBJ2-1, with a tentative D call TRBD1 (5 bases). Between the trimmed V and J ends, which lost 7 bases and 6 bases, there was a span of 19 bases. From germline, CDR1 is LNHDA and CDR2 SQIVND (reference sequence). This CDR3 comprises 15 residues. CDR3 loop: CASTRSQAPINEQFF. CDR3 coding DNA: TGTGCCAGTACTCGGTCACAGGCTCCAATCAATGAGCAGTTCTTC.

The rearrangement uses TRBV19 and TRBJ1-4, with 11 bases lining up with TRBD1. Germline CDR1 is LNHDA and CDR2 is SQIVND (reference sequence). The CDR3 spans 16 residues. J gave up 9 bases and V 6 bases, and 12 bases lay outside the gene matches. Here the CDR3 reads CASSNVPGQGVKKLFF. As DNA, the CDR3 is TGTGCCAGTAGCAACGTTCCGGGACAGGGGGTAAAAAAACTGTTTTTT.

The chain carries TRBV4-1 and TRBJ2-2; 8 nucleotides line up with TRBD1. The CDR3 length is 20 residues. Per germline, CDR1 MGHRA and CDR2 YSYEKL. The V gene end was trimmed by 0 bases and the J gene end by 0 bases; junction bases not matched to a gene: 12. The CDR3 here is CASSQDNLLQGEPNTGELFF. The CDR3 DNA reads TGCGCCAGCAGCCAAGACAATCTTTTACAGGGGGAACCGAACACCGGGGAGCTGTTTTTT.

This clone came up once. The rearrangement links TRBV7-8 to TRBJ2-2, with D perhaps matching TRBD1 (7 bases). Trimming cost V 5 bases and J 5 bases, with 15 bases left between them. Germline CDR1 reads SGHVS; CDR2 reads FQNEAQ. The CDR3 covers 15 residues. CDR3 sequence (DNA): TGTGCCAGCAGCGTCCGGGACAGCGGGACCGGGGAGCTGTTTTTT. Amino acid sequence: CASSVRDSGTGELFF.

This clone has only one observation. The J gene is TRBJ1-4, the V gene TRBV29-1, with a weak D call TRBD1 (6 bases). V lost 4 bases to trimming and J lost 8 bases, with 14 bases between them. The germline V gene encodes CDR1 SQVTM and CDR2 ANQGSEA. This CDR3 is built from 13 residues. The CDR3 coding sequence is TGCAGCGTTGGAACAGGGATGGTGGAAAAACTGTTTTTT. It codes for CSVGTGMVEKLFF.

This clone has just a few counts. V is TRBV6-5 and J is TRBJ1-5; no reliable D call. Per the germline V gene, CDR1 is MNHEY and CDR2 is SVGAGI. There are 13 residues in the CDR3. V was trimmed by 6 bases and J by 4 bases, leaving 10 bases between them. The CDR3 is CASSPEENQPQHF. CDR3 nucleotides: TGTGCCAGCAGCCCCGAAGAGAATCAGCCCCAGCATTTT.

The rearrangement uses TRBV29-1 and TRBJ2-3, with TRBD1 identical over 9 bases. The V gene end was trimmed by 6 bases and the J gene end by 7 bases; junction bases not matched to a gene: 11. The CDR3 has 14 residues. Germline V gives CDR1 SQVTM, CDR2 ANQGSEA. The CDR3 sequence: CSVAEGTGHHTQYF. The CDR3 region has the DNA TGCAGCGTGGCAGAGGGGACAGGGCATCATACGCAGTATTTT.

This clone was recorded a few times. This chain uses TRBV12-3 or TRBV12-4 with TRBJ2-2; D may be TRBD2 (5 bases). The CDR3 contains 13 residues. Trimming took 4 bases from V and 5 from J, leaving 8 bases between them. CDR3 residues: CASSSRTTGELFF. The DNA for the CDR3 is TGTGCCAGCAGTTCCCGGACTACCGGGGAGCTGTTTTTT.